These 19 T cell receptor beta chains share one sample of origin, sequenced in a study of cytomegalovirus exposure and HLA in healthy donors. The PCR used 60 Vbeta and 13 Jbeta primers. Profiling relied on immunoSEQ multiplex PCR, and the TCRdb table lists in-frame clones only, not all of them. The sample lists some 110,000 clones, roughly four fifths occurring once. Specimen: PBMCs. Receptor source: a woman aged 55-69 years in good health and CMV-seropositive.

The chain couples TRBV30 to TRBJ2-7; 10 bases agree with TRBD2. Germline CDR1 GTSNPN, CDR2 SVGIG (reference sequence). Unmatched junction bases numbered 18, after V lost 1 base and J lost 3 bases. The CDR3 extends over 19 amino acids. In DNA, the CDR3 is TGTGCCTGGAGTGCCCTGGGCGGACGGTCTCAGCGGGGGGGCTACGAGCAGTACTTC. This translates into CAWSALGGRSQRGGYEQYF.

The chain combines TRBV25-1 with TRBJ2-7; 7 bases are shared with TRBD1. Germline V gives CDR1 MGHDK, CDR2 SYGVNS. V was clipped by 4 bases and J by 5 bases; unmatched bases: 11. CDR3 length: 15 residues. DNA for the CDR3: TGTGCCAGCAGTGTTGGGACAGCCGCCCCCAACGAGCAGTACTTC. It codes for CASSVGTAAPNEQYF.

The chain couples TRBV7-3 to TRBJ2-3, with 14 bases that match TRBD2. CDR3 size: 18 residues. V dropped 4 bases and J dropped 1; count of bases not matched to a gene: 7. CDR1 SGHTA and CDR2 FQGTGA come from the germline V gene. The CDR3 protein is CASSSTGTSGRRTDTQYF. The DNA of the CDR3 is TGTGCCAGCAGCTCGACTGGGACTAGCGGGAGACGCACAGATACGCAGTATTTT.

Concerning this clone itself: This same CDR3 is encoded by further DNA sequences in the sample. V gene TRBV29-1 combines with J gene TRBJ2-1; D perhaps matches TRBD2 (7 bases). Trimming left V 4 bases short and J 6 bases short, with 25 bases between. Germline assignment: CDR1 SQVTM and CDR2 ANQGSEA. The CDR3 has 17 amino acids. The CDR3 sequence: CSVGAGAGLGFLNEQFF. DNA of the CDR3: TGCAGCGTTGGGGCGGGGGCCGGTTTGGGGTTTCTCAATGAGCAGTTCTTC.

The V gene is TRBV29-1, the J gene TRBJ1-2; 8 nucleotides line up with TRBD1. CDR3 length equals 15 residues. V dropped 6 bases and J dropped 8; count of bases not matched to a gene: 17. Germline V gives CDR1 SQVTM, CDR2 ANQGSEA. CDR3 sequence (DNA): TGCAGCGTCGTGAGGGGACAGGTAGACCTCTCCGGCTACACCTTC. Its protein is CSVVRGQVDLSGYTF.

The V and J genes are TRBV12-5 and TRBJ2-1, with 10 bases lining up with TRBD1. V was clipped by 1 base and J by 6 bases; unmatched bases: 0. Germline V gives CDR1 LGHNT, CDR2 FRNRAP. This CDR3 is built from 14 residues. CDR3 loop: CASGLGQGANEQFF. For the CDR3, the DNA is TGTGCTAGTGGTTTGGGACAGGGGGCCAATGAGCAGTTCTTC.

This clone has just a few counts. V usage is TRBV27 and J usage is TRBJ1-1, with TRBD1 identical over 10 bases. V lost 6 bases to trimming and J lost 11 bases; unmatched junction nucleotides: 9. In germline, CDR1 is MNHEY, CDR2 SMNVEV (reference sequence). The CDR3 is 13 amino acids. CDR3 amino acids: CASSLRQGATAFF. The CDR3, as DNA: TGTGCCAGCAGCCTGAGACAGGGGGCTACGGCTTTCTTT.

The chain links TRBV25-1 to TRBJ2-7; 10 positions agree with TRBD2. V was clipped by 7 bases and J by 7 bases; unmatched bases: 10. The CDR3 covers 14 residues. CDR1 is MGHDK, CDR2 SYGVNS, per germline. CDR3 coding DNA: TGTGCCAGCATCCCTCCTAGCGGGAGAGGAGAGCAGTACTTC. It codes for CASIPPSGRGEQYF.

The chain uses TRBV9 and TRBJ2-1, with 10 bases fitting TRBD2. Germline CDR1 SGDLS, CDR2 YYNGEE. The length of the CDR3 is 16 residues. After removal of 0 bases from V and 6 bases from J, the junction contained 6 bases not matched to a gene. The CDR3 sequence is CASSVGVKRGGNEQFF. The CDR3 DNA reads TGTGCCAGCAGCGTAGGAGTCAAGCGGGGGGGCAATGAGCAGTTCTTC.

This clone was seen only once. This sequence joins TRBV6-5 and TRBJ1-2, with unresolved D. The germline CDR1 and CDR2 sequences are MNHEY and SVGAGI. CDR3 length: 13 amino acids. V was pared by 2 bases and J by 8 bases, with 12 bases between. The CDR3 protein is CASSYREGGGYTF. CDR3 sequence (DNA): TGTGCCAGCAGTTACAGGGAGGGTGGAGGCTACACCTTC.

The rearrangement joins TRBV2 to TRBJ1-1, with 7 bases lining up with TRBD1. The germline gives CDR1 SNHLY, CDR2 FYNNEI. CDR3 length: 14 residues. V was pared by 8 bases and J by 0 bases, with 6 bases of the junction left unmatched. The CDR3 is CASRDSDLNTEAFF. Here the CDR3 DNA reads TGTGCCAGCCGGGACAGCGACTTGAACACTGAAGCTTTCTTT.

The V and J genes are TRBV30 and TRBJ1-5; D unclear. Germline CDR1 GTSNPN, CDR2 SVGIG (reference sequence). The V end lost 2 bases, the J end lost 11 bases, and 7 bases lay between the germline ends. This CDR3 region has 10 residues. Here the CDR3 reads CAWSWSAQHF. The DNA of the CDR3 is TGTGCCTGGAGTTGGAGTGCCCAGCATTTT.

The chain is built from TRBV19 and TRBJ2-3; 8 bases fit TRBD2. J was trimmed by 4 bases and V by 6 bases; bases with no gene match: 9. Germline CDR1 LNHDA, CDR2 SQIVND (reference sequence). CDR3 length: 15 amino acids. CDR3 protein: CASSGTAGVPDTQYF. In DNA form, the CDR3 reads TGTGCCAGTAGCGGTACAGCGGGAGTACCAGATACGCAGTATTTT.

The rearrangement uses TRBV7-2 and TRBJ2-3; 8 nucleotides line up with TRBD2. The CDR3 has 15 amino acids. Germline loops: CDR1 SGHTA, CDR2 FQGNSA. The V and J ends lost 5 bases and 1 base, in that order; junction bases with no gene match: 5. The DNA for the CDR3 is TGTGCCAGCAGCAGAACGACTAGCGGCACAGATACGCAGTATTTT. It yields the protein CASSRTTSGTDTQYF.

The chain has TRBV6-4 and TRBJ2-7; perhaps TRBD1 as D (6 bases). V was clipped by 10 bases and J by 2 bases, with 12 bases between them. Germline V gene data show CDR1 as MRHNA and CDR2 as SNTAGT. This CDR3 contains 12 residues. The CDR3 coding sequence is TGTGCCAACAACAGGGTTCCCTACGAGCAGTACTTC. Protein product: CANNRVPYEQYF.

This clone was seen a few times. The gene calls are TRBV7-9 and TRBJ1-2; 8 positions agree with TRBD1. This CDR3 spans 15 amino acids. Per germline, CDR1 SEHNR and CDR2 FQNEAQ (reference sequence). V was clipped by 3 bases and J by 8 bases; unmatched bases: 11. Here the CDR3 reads CASSFTQGAQVGYTF. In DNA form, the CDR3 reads TGTGCCAGCAGCTTTACGCAGGGGGCGCAGGTCGGCTACACCTTC.

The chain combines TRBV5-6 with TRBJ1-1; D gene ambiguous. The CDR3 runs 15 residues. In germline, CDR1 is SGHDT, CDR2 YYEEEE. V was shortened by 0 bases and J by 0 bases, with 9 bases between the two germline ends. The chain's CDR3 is CASSLEEKMNTEAFF. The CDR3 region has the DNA TGTGCCAGCAGCTTGGAGGAGAAAATGAACACTGAAGCTTTCTTT.

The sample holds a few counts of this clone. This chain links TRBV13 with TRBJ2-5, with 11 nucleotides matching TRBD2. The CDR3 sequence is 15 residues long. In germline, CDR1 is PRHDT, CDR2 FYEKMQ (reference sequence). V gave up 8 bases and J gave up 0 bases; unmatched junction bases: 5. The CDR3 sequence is CASRASGGNQETQYF. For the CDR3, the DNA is TGTGCCAGCCGGGCTAGCGGGGGGAACCAAGAGACCCAGTACTTC.

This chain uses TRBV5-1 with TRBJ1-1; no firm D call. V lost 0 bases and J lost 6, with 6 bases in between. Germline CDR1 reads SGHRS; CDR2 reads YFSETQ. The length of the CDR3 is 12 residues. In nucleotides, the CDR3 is TGCGCCAGCAGCTTGGGCGAGTCTGAAGCTTTCTTT. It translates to CASSLGESEAFF. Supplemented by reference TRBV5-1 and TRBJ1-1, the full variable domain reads KAGVTQTPRYLIKTRGQQVTLSCSPISGHRSVSWYQQTPGQGLQFLFEYFSETQRNKGNFPGRFSGRQFSNSRSEMNVSTLELGDSALYLCASSLGESEAFFGQGTRLTVV.